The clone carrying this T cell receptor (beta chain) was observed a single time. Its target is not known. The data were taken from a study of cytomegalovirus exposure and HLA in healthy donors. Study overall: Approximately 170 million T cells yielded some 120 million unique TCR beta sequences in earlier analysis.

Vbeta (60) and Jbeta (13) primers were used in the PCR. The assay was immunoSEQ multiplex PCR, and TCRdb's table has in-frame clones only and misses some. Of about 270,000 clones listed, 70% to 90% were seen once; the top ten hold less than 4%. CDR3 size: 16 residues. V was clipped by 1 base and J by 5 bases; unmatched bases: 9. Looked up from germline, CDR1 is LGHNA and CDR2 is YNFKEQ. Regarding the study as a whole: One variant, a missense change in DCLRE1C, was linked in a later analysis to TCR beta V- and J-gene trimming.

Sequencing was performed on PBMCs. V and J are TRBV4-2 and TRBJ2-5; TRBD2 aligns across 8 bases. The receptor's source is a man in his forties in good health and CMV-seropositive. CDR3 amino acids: CASSQGTEGLGETQYF. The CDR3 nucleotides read TGTGCCAGCAGCCAAGGGACGGAGGGACTAGGGGAGACCCAGTACTTC.